The 5 T cell receptor beta chains below come from one sample, sequenced in a study of T cells in Graves' hyperthyroidism and ophthalmopathy. The investigators amplified TCR beta CDR3 regions from RNA transcripts. With the HTBI primer set, the TCR CDR3 went through a first round of RT-PCR. TCRdb redid the calling of the multiplex PCR reads with MiXCR, one entry per CDR3 protein. This table has approximately 400,000 distinct CDR3 sequences, 15% to 17% appearing once. The sequenced material came from blood. The source of these receptors is a woman younger than 35 with Graves' hyperthyroidism that later progressed to Graves' ophthalmopathy.

This clonotype occurred a few times. V and J are TRBV4-3 and TRBJ2-2; 10 bases map to TRBD1. CDR3 length: 16 residues. The germline CDR1 and CDR2 sequences are LGHNA and YSLEER. The V segment lost 4 bases and the J segment 5 bases; nucleotides outside the gene matches: 7. The DNA for the CDR3 is TGCGCCAGCAGCCCCAGACAGGGGGCTTGGACCGGGGAGCTGTTTTTT. Residues: CASSPRQGAWTGELFF.

This clonotype occurred many times. This rearrangement joins TRBV12-3 or TRBV12-4 to TRBJ2-3; D may be TRBD1 or TRBD2 (5 bases each). The CDR3 has 14 residues. V was clipped by 7 bases and J by 5 bases, with 16 bases between them. The CDR3 bases are TGTGCCAGCACTATCGGGGCCCGCCTAGATACGCAGTATTTT. Translation: CASTIGARLDTQYF.

This clonotype was detected many times. The chain uses TRBV28 and TRBJ1-1, with D unresolved. Germline lookup yields CDR1 MDHEN and CDR2 SYDVKM. The CDR3 spans 17 residues. V was shortened by 4 bases and J by 0 bases, with 18 bases between the two germline ends. This CDR3 reads CASSSSSRGVLNTEAFF. DNA of the CDR3: TGTGCCAGCAGTTCCTCTTCCCGTGGAGTCTTGAACACTGAAGCTTTCTTT.

On this clonotype: Possible read error: a much larger clone is one base away. This rearrangement joins TRBV6-2 or TRBV6-3 to TRBJ2-5; 13 positions match TRBD2. Germline V gives CDR1 MNHEY, CDR2 SVGEGT. There are 18 residues in the CDR3. This CDR3 is CAGSSRLAGGWEEETQYF. The CDR3 DNA reads TGTGCCGGCAGTTCCCGACTAGCGGGAGGTTGGGAAGAAGAGACCCAGTACTTC.

The chain carries TRBV7-9 and TRBJ2-7; D perhaps matches TRBD1 (6 bases). Germline V gene data show CDR1 as SEHNR and CDR2 as FQNEAQ (reference sequence). V was clipped by 4 bases and J by 3 bases, with 19 bases between them. The CDR3 loop spans 16 amino acids. The CDR3 coding sequence is TGTGCCAGCAGCTCCGACGAACAGGGCAGGGTCTACGAGCAGTACTTC. It specifies CASSSDEQGRVYEQYF.